The rows below give T cell receptor beta chains drawn from one sample of a study of T-cell reconstitution after alpha-beta-depleted transplantation in children. TCRdb reprocessed the PCR reads with MiXCR, giving one entry per CDR3 protein. The sample consists of roughly 350,000 distinct CDR3 sequences, around 16% of them appearing once. This specimen consisted of PBMCs, mostly from graft donor cells, obtained 360 days after TCRalphabeta/CD19-depleted stem cell transplant. The receptors here all came from a male patient under 10 years old who had a stem cell transplant for acute lymphoblastic leukemia, so the T cells may come from the graft donor. Each CDR3 is given with its conserved first and last residue. D genes are given only for firm matches.

D | J | V | CDR3
. | TRBJ2-1 | TRBV30 | CAWSVRRLAYNEQFF
TRBD1 | TRBJ2-2 | TRBV10-2 | CASSESDRGYFGNTGELFF
TRBD2 | TRBJ2-5 | TRBV29-1 | CSVGGDETQYF
. | TRBJ1-3 | TRBV12-3/TRBV12-4 | CASFPGLWDSGNTIYF
. | TRBJ2-1 | TRBV29-1 | CSVEVSGYSYNEQFF
. | TRBJ2-1 | TRBV6-2/TRBV6-3 | CATASAGWNEQFF
TRBD2 | TRBJ2-1 | TRBV29-1 | CSVEGIRLAGSNEQFF
TRBD2 | TRBJ2-2 | TRBV2 | CASSYNPTGGPLGELFF
TRBD1 | TRBJ2-7 | TRBV7-9 | CASSLAIKGTGDYEQYF
. | TRBJ1-2 | TRBV19 | CASSIDLRGVPYGYTF
TRBD1 | TRBJ2-1 | TRBV4-3 | CASSDGTGVNEQFF
TRBD2 | TRBJ2-1 | TRBV4-3 | CASSQELAPSYNEQFF
TRBD2 | TRBJ2-5 | TRBV6-2/TRBV6-3 | CASRGGRVQETQYF
. | TRBJ2-3 | TRBV4-3 | CASSQGLIDTQYF
TRBD1 | TRBJ2-7 | TRBV20-1 | CSARDRDRENLYEQYF
TRBD2 | TRBJ2-3 | TRBV12-3/TRBV12-4 | CASNLRLAGEDTQYF
. | TRBJ2-7 | TRBV9 | CASSVGGSFPYEQYF
. | TRBJ2-1 | TRBV12-3/TRBV12-4 | CASRLANEQFF
. | TRBJ2-4 | TRBV5-6 | CASSLGTAAFLYF
. | TRBJ1-5 | TRBV4-1 | CASSQDRWGSQPQHF
TRBD1 | TRBJ1-1 | TRBV12-3/TRBV12-4 | CASSLGQGWGTEAFF
TRBD2 | TRBJ2-1 | TRBV10-3 | CATQTNAGGPSNEQFF
. | TRBJ2-7 | TRBV3-1 | CASSHDHSGHYEQYF
. | TRBJ2-5 | TRBV7-9 | CASSFLEATDKETQYF
TRBD2 | TRBJ2-5 | TRBV4-2 | CASSQDLAGGPGETQYF
. | TRBJ2-5 | TRBV24-1 | CATSGPEVGQETQYF
TRBD2 | TRBJ2-3 | TRBV12-3/TRBV12-4 | CASTASPGLEAGDTQYF
. | TRBJ2-1 | TRBV11-3 | CASSLGSSSSSYNEQFF
. | TRBJ1-2 | TRBV20-1 | CSARAEPGGHFYGYTF